A single T cell receptor beta chain is shown here with its context. TCRdb re-called the RT-PCR reads through MiXCR, storing one row per CDR3 protein. Altogether 150,000 to 200,000 distinct CDR3 sequences are present, roughly 12% being singletons, with the ten largest covering 29%. The CDR3 is made up of 14 amino acids. Germline V CDR1 and CDR2: SEHNR, FQNEAQ (reference sequence). J gave up 4 bases and V 6 bases, and 7 bases lay outside the gene matches. The sample belongs to a study of response to subunit inactivated influenza vaccine. The same sample was also studied in work on T cells expressing NK-cell markers. That work states: UMI-tagged 5'RACE template switching yielded the TCR beta cDNA. The authors derived TCR beta repertoires from sorted CD3+CD56+NKG2C+, CD3+CD56+NKG2C- and CD3+CD56-NKG2C+ T cells. Within several experiments, an anti-gamma-delta TCR antibody kept the sorting limited to alpha-beta TCR T cells. CD8+ T cells in roughly six donors included dominant NKG2C+ clonotypes at 1.0-7.0%.

J is TRBJ2-7 and V is TRBV7-9, with TRBD1 matching 9 bases. This clonotype was sampled from a man in his fifties or sixties who received an inactivated influenza vaccine. The starting material was CD8+ T cells sorted from PBMCs, obtained about 12 days after vaccination. The CDR3 bases are TGTGCCAGCAGTCCGAACAGGGGGCTATACGAGCAGTACTTC. Translating gives CASSPNRGLYEQYF.